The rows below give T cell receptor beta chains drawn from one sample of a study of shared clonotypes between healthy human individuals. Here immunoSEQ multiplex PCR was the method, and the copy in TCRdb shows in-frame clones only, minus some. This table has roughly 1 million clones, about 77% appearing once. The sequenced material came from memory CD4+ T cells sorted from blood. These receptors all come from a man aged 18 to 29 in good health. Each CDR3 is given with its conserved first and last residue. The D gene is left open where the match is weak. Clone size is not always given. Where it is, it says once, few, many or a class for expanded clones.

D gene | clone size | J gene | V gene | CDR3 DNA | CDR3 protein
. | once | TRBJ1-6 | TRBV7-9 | TGTGCCAGCAGCTCCGCGACGGGGAATTCACCCCTCCACTTT | CASSSATGNSPLHF
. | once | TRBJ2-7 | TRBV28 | TGTGCCAGCAGTTTAGAAGCCTTCCCGGGCGAGCAGTACTTC | CASSLEAFPGEQYF
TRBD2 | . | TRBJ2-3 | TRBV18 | TGTGCCAGCTCGCCAGGACTAGCGGGTCAAGATACGCAGTATTTT | CASSPGLAGQDTQYF
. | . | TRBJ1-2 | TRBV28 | TGTGCCAGCAGATCCCTCGACAGACTGAACTATGGCTACACCTTC | CASRSLDRLNYGYTF
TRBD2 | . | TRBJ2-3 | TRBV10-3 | TGTGCCACCGCGCCGGTGTCACTAGCGGGGGGCGGAGGAAATACGCAGTATTTT | CATAPVSLAGGGGNTQYF
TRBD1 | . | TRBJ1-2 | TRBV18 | TGTGCCAGCTCAGCAGACAGGGTGAATGGCTACACCTTC | CASSADRVNGYTF
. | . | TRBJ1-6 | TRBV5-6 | TGTGCCAGCAGCTCTTTCGGGGGCCGGGATAATTCACCCCTCCACTTT | CASSSFGGRDNSPLHF
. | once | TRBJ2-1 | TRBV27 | TGTGCCAGCAGTCCCTTTACGGATCTGGGTGAGCAGTTCTTC | CASSPFTDLGEQFF
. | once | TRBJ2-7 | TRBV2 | TGTGCCAGCAAATCCCCGGACAGCTCCTACGAGCAGTACTTC | CASKSPDSSYEQYF
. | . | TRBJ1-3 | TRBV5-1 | TGCGCCAGCAGCACTACCGGGACCCCTGGAAACACCATATATTTT | CASSTTGTPGNTIYF
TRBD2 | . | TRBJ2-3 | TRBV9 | TGTGCCAGCAGCGTTAGCGGGAGGGCCGAAGATACGCAGTATTTT | CASSVSGRAEDTQYF
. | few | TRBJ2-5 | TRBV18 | TGTGCCAGCTCACCCCCGAAGACGCGCGAGACCCAGTACTTC | CASSPPKTRETQYF
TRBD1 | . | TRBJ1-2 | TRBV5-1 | TGCGCCAGCAGCACGCGACCCCTTACAGGGGCAGATGGCTACACCTTC | CASSTRPLTGADGYTF
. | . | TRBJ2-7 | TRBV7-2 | TGTGCCAGCAGCGCCCGGGGGTGGGACTACGAGCAGTACTTC | CASSARGWDYEQYF
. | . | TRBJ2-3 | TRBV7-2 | TGTGCCAGCAGCTTCCTGGGGGTAGCGGTCGCAGATACGCAGTATTTT | CASSFLGVAVADTQYF
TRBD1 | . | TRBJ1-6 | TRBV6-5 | TGTGCCAGCAGTTTCGGGACAGGGGTCGATTCACCCCTCCACTTT | CASSFGTGVDSPLHF
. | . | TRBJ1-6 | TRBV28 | TGTGCCAGCAGTACGTTTGCTGGACAGCTATTCGATTCACCCCTCCACTTT | CASSTFAGQLFDSPLHF
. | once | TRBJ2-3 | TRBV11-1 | TGTGCCAGCAGCTTAGGACAGTCAACAGATACGCAGTATTTT | CASSLGQSTDTQYF
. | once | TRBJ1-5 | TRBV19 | TGTGCCAGTAATAACAGACAGGGCAATCAGCCCCAGCATTTT | CASNNRQGNQPQHF
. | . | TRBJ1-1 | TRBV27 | TGTGCCAGCAGTTTAGGGTGGCAGGGAGGGGCCCACACTGAGGCTTTCTTT | CASSLGWQGGAHTEAFF
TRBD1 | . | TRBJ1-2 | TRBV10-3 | TGTGCCATCAGGTCCGGACAGGGAAACTATGGCTACACCTTC | CAIRSGQGNYGYTF
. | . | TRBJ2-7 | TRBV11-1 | TGTGCCAGCAGCTTTGGGAGCTACGAGCAGTACTTC | CASSFGSYEQYF
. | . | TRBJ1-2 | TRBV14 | TGTGCCAGCAGCCAATTGGACCCGCGATTCTACTATGGCTACACCTTC | CASSQLDPRFYYGYTF
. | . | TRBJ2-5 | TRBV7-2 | TGTGCCAGCAGCACCTCGCTGGGCTCGCGACAAGAGACCCAGTACTTC | CASSTSLGSRQETQYF
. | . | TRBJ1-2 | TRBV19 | TGTGCCAGTAGTACTCCGGGCGACGTCCCGGGCTACACCTTC | CASSTPGDVPGYTF
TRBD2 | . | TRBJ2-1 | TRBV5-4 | TGTGCCAGCAGCTCAGCGGGAGACGGGCACAATGAGCAGTTCTTC | CASSSAGDGHNEQFF